These 8 T cell receptor beta chains share one sample of origin, sequenced in a study of identifying expanded T cells in peripheral blood. Some clones are missing from TCRdb's copy, which holds only in-frame ones; the method was immunoSEQ multiplex PCR. The data show approximately 130,000 clones, with less than 90% seen just once and 8% to 9% held by the top ten. The source material was blood. The receptors here all came from a person aged 18 to 70 in good health.

The chain combines TRBV30 with TRBJ1-1; a possible D gene is TRBD1 (5 bases). Germline CDR1 GTSNPN, CDR2 SVGIG (reference sequence). Deletions cut 1 base from V and 5 bases from J, with 11 bases between. The CDR3 runs 13 residues. The CDR3 is CAWSDTGGTEAFF. Written as DNA, the CDR3 is TGTGCCTGGAGTGATACGGGGGGTACTGAAGCTTTCTTT.

As DNA, the CDR3 is TGTGCCAGAAGCTTAGACAGGGTTCCCTATGGCTACACCTTC. This translates into CARSLDRVPYGYTF. V is TRBV7-5 and J is TRBJ1-2; the table's D call, TRBD1, was not checked against the DNA. TRBV7-5 is a listed pseudogene. The CDR3 is 14 residues long.

This chain joins TRBV7-8 and TRBJ2-3; perhaps TRBD1 as D (6 bases). V lost 3 bases and J 6 bases, leaving 13 bases between the germline ends. CDR3 length: 14 residues. In germline, CDR1 is SGHVS, CDR2 FQNEAQ. The CDR3 region has the DNA TGTGCCAGCAGCTTCCGGACAGCGAGGGATACGCAGTATTTT. This encodes CASSFRTARDTQYF.

The CDR3: CASSRGTDDGYTF. The CDR3 DNA reads as TGTGCCAGCAGCAGGGGGACGGATGATGGCTACACCTTC. This chain uses TRBV7-2 with TRBJ1-2; D possibly corresponds to TRBD1 (6 bases). V gave up 5 bases and J gave up 6 bases, with 13 bases separating them. Germline CDR1 SGHTA, CDR2 FQGNSA. The CDR3 is 13 residues long.

The chain has TRBV27 and TRBJ2-7, with 15 bases identical to TRBD2. After removal of 2 bases from V and 2 bases from J, the junction contained 7 bases not matched to a gene. This CDR3 comprises 18 residues. Per the germline V gene, CDR1 is MNHEY and CDR2 is SMNVEV (reference sequence). CDR3 bases: TGTGCCAGCAGTTTAACCGGACTAGCGGGAGGGGCCACCTACGAGCAGTACTTC. Translation: CASSLTGLAGGATYEQYF.

V gene TRBV28 combines with J gene TRBJ1-1, with D perhaps TRBD1 (5 bases). The germline gives CDR1 MDHEN, CDR2 SYDVKM. CDR3 length equals 12 residues. Trimming removed 2 bases at V and 8 bases at J, with 9 bases between. CDR3 residues: CASSLRQTEAFF. CDR3 DNA: TGTGCCAGCAGTTTAAGACAGACCGAAGCTTTCTTT.

V and J are TRBV18 and TRBJ2-7; the D is unclear. CDR3 length equals 13 residues. Trimming pared 2 bases from V and 5 bases from J, leaving 10 bases between. The germline V gene encodes CDR1 KGHSH and CDR2 LQKENI. The CDR3: CASSPSVRDEQYF. The CDR3 coding sequence is TGTGCCAGCTCACCATCGGTCCGGGACGAGCAGTACTTC.

The sample holds one count of this clone. The chain has TRBV5-1 and TRBJ2-5; D is unclear. The germline V gene has CDR1 SGHRS and CDR2 YFSETQ. CDR3 length equals 14 residues. Trimming shortened V by 0 bases and J by 1 base, and 7 bases separated the two germline ends. In nucleotides, the CDR3 is TGCGCCAGCAGCTTGGTTCCCCCCCAAGAGACCCAGTACTTC. Translated: CASSLVPPQETQYF.